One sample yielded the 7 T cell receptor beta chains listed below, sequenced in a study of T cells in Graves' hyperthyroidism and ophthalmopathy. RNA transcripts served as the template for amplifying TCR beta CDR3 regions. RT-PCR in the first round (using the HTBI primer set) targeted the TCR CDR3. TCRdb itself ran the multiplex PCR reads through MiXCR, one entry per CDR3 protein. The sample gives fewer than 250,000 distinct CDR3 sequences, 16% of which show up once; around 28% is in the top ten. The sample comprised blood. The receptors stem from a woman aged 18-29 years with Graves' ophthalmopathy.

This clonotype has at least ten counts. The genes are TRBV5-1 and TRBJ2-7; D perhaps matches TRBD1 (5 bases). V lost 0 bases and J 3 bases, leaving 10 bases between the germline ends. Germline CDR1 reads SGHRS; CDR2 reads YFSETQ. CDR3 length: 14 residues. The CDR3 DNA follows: TGCGCCAGCAGCTTGGATCCAGGGTACTACGAGCAGTACTTC. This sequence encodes CASSLDPGYYEQYF.

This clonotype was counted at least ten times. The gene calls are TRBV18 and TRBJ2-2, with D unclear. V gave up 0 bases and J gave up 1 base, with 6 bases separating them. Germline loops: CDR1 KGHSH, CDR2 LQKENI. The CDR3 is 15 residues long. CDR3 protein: CASSPPPLNTGELFF. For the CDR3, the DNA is TGTGCCAGCTCACCACCTCCACTGAACACCGGGGAGCTGTTTTTT.

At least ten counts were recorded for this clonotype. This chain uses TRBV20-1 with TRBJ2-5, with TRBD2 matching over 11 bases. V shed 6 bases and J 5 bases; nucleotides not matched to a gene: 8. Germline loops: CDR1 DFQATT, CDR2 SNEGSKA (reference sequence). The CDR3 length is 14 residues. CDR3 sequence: CSAARLAGGETQYF. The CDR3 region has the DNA TGCAGTGCCGCTAGGCTAGCGGGGGGCGAGACCCAGTACTTC.

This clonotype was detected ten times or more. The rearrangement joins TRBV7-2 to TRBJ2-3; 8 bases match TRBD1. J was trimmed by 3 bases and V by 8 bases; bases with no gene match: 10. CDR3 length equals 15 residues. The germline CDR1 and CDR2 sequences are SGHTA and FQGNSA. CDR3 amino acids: CASPKSGQGTDTQYF. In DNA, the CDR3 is TGTGCCAGCCCAAAATCCGGACAGGGAACAGATACGCAGTATTTT.

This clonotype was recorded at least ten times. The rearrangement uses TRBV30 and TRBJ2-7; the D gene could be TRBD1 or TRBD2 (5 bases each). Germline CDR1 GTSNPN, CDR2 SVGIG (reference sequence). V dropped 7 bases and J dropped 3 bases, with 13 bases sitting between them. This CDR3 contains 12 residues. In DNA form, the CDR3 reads TGTGCCTCGGGACGGGAAAACTACGAGCAGTACTTC. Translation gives CASGRENYEQYF.

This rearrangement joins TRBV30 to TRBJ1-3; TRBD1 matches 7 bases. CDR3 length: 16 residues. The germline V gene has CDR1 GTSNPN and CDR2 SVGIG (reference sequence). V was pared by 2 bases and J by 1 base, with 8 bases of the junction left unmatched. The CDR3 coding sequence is TGTGCCTGGAGTTCAACCTACAGGGGATCTGGAAACACCATATATTTT. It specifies CAWSSTYRGSGNTIYF.

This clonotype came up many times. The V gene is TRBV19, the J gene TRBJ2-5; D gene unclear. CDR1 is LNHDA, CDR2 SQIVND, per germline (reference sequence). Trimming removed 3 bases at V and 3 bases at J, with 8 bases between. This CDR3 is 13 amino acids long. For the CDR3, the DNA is TGTGCCAGTAGTATCCCAGGAAAAGAGACCCAGTACTTC. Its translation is CASSIPGKETQYF. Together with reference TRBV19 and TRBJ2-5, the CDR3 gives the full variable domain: DGGITQSPKYLFRKEGQNVTLSCEQNLNHDAMYWYRQDPGQGLRLIYYSQIVNDFQKGDIAEGYSVSREKKESFPLTVTSAQKNPTAFYLCASSIPGKETQYFGPGTRLLVL.